This T cell receptor (beta chain) is from a study of shared clonotypes between healthy human individuals. Assay used: immunoSEQ multiplex PCR; TCRdb lists only in-frame clones, some missing. This table has more than 2 million clones, around 95% appearing once. V was pared by 6 bases and J by 0 bases, with 12 bases between. The V gene's germline CDR1 is MDHEN and CDR2 SYDVKM. This CDR3 has 15 amino acids. The chain employs TRBV28 and TRBJ1-3; D is undetermined. The specimen was naive CD4+ T cells sorted from blood. Documented subset: CD45RA+ positively selected. This clonotype originated in a man younger than 35 in good health. CDR3 sequence: CASSTGPVSGNTIYF. CDR3 nucleotide sequence: TGTGCCAGCAGCACCGGACCGGTCTCTGGAAACACCATATATTTT.